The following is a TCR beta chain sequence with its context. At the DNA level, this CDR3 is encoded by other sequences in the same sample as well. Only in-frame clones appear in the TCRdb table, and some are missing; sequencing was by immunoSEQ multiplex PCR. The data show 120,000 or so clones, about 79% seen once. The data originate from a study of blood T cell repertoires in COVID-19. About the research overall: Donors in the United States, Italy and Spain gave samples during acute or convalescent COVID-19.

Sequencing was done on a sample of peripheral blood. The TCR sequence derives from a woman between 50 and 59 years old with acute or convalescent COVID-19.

CDR3 in DNA: TGTGCCAGCAGCCAAGCATACAGGGATGACACCGGGGAGCTGTTTTTT. Protein: CASSQAYRDDTGELFF. This rearrangement joins TRBV3-1 (or the pseudogene TRBV3-2) to TRBJ2-2; tentative D call: TRBD1 (6 bases). Deletions cut 1 base from V and 3 bases from J, with 12 bases between. The CDR3 extends over 16 amino acids. CDR1 LGHDT and CDR2 YNNKEL come from the germline V gene (reference sequence).